This note documents a single T cell receptor beta chain sequence. The antigen is undetermined. Both 60 Vbeta primers and 13 Jbeta primers went into the PCR. Measured with immunoSEQ multiplex PCR; TCRdb has only the in-frame clones, and not every one. This table holds roughly 180,000 clones, approximately 83% found once. Looked up from germline, CDR1 is MNHEY and CDR2 is SMNVEV (reference sequence). V was shortened by 6 bases and J by 4 bases, with 9 bases between the two germline ends. This CDR3 is built from 13 residues. The data belong to a study of cytomegalovirus exposure and HLA in healthy donors. Study-wide results and caveats: Across HLA loci, a later analysis found differing TCR association rates, with DRB1 most and HLA-C fewest. It was reported in a later analysis that an Asian-associated ancestry cluster showed fewer N-insertions than the approximately 690-donor mean.

Sequencing used PBMCs. V is TRBV27 and J is TRBJ1-4; D might be TRBD1 (6 bases). This TCR came from a man between 18 and 35 years old in good health and CMV-seropositive. The chain's CDR3 is CASSRGVNEKLFF. CDR3 DNA: TGTGCCAGCAGCAGGGGAGTTAATGAAAAACTGTTTTTT.